Below, 4 T cell receptor beta chains from the same sample are listed, as sequenced in a study of post-analysis software for immune sequencing data. General study points: Elevated frequency relative to controls characterized four or five TRBV segments in patients, TRBV5-6, TRBV5-1 and TRBV20-1 among them.

Their recognized antigens are unknown. Sequencing libraries made from TCR beta cDNA carried unique molecular identifiers. MiXCR, applied by TCRdb to the PCR reads, yields one record per CDR3 protein. The repertoire holds roughly 650,000 distinct CDR3 sequences, with 55% to 70% as singletons. The specimen sequenced was blood. These TCRs come from a girl aged 2-10 years with multiple sclerosis.

The chain couples TRBV29-1 to TRBJ2-5, with 10 nucleotides matching TRBD1. The end of the DNA fits TRBJ2-7 better, so the J call may be wrong. CDR1 is SQVTM, CDR2 ANQGSEA, per germline. This CDR3 has 15 residues. The DNA of the CDR3 is TGCAGCGTTAAAACGGGACAGGGGATGGCGTACGAGCAGTACTTC. Protein sequence: CSVKTGQGMAYEQYF.

The chain uses TRBV7-6 and TRBJ2-7; unclear D gene. This CDR3 is 15 amino acids long. Trimming left V 2 bases short and J 3 bases short, with 14 bases between. The germline V gene has CDR1 SGHVS and CDR2 FNYEAQ. The CDR3 DNA reads as TGTGCCAGCAGCTTACGTAGTGCGCGGCTCTACGAGCAGTACTTC. It encodes CASSLRSARLYEQYF.

This clonotype was counted only a few times. The chain carries TRBV25-1 and TRBJ2-1, with TRBD2 matching 13 bases. CDR3 size: 15 residues. V gave up 6 bases and J gave up 6 bases; unmatched junction bases: 5. The germline V gene has CDR1 MGHDK and CDR2 SYGVNS. The CDR3 nucleotides are TGTGCCAGCAGCTCGACTAGCGGGAGGCCCAATGAGCAGTTCTTC. This translates into CASSSTSGRPNEQFF.

In its sample, this clonotype was seen once. The chain is built from TRBV29-1 and TRBJ2-5; D gene unclear. CDR1 is SQVTM, CDR2 ANQGSEA, per germline. The CDR3 sequence is 14 residues long. Trimming shortened V by 4 bases and J by 4 bases, and 16 bases separated the two germline ends. The CDR3 here is CSVGSIVRRETQYF. CDR3 coding DNA: TGCAGCGTTGGTAGTATAGTTAGGAGAGAGACCCAGTACTTC.